The present entry profiles one TCR beta chain with its context. A junction boundary mismatches the germline segment, possibly from a read error. These data belong to a study of control samples from healthy donors and cancer patients. Sequencing used immunoSEQ multiplex PCR; TCRdb keeps in-frame clones, though not all of them. The sample yields 100,000 to 150,000 clones, approximately 89% seen once. The CDR3 has 12 amino acids. The germline V gene has CDR1 LNHDA and CDR2 SQIVND (reference sequence). The sequence was obtained from a man in his sixties in good health. The chain employs TRBV19 and TRBJ1-2; the match to TRBD1 covers 11 bases. Sequences were obtained from blood. CDR3 sequence reads: CASTWDRGSPHF. The CDR3 nucleotides read TGTGCCAGTACCTGGGACAGGGGGTCACCGCACTTC. Full variable domain (outside the CDR3, taken from reference TRBV19 and TRBJ1-2): DGGITQSPKYLFRKEGQNVTLSCEQNLNHDAMYWYRQDPGQGLRLIYYSQIVNDFQKGDIAEGYSVSREKKESFPLTVTSAQKNPTAFYLCASTWDRGSPHFGSGTRLTVV.